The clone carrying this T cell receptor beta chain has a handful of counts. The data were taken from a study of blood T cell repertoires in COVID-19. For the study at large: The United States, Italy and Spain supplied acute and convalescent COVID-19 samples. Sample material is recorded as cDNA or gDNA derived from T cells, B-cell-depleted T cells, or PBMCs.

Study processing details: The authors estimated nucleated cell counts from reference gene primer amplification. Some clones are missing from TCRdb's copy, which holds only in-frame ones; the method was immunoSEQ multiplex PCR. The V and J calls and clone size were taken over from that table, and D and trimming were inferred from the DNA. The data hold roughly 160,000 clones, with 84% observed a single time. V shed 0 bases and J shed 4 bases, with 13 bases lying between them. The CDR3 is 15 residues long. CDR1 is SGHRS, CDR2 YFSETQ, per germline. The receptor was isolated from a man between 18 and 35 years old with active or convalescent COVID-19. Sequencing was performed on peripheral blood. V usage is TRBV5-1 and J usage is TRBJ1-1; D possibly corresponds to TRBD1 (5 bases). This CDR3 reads CASSLADSGATEAFF. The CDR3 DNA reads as TGCGCCAGCAGCTTGGCTGACAGCGGGGCCACTGAAGCTTTCTTT. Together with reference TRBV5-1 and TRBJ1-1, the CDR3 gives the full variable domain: KAGVTQTPRYLIKTRGQQVTLSCSPISGHRSVSWYQQTPGQGLQFLFEYFSETQRNKGNFPGRFSGRQFSNSRSEMNVSTLELGDSALYLCASSLADSGATEAFFGQGTRLTVV.